Listed below are T cell receptor beta chains from one sample, sequenced in a study of blood T cell repertoires in COVID-19. Profiling relied on immunoSEQ multiplex PCR, and the TCRdb table lists in-frame clones only, not all of them. This sample yields roughly 220,000 clones, of which 80% to 90% are seen a single time; roughly 3.4% belongs to the top ten. Material: PBMCs or T cells enriched from blood (not recorded which). The receptors shown here come from a woman aged 40 to 50 with acute COVID-19. CDR3s include the opening cysteine and the closing phenylalanine or tryptophan. D genes are given only for firm matches. Clone sizes are given selectively: once, few, many, or a class where the clone is expanded.

>.|TRBJ1-1|TRBV6-1|TRBD1
TGTGCCAGCAGTGAGTATCCTACGGGACAGTTGAACACTGAAGCTTTCTTT
CASSEYPTGQLNTEAFF
>.|TRBJ1-5|TRBV2|.
TGTGCCAGCAGTGAATCAAGGAGGCTGGTAGGCAATCAGCCCCAGCATTTT
CASSESRRLVGNQPQHF
>.|TRBJ1-2|TRBV5-1|TRBD1
TGCGCCAGCAGCCCGGGACAGGGATCGGGCTACACCTTC
CASSPGQGSGYTF
>.|TRBJ1-4|TRBV6-5|.
TGTGCCAGCAGAGGGACACGGGGAGACGAAAAACTGTTTTTT
CASRGTRGDEKLFF
>.|TRBJ1-4|TRBV7-9|TRBD1
TGTGCCAGCAGCTTAGTGGCAGGGACAGGAAAACTGTTTTTT
CASSLVAGTGKLFF
>.|TRBJ2-5|TRBV6-6|.
TGTGCCAGCACACCGGGGGAGACCCAGTACTTC
CASTPGETQYF
>.|TRBJ2-7|TRBV2|TRBD2
TGTGCCAGCAGTCCGGGACTAGCGGGGGTCTCCTACGAGCAGTACTTC
CASSPGLAGVSYEQYF
>.|TRBJ1-2|TRBV2|TRBD1
TGTGCCAGCACCTTGGGACAGACATATGGCTACACCTTC
CASTLGQTYGYTF
>.|TRBJ1-1|TRBV4-1|TRBD1
TGCGCCAGCAGCCCCGGGACAGGGGGGCGATTGAACACTGAAGCTTTCTTT
CASSPGTGGRLNTEAFF
>.|TRBJ2-7|TRBV7-9|.
TGTGCCAGCAGCCCGGGACACTCCTACGAGCAGTACTTC
CASSPGHSYEQYF
>.|TRBJ1-2|TRBV7-9|.
TGTGCCAGCAGCTTATGGGGATGGCTCCATGGGACTCCAGGCTATGGCTACACCTTC
CASSLWGWLHGTPGYGYTF
>.|TRBJ2-1|TRBV10-3|.
TGTGCCATCAGTGATCAGGGCGGGGTCTCTAATGAGCAGTTCTTC
CAISDQGGVSNEQFF
>.|TRBJ1-2|TRBV5-1|TRBD1
TGCGCCAGCAGCTTTCGGACAGGGGGCTACACCTTC
CASSFRTGGYTF
>.|TRBJ1-5|TRBV24-1|.
TGTGCCACCAGTGACAAATACAGAGTCCCGTCCAGCAATCAGCCCCAGCATTTT
CATSDKYRVPSSNQPQHF
>.|TRBJ1-1|TRBV2|TRBD1
TGTGCCAGCAGTTTTATAGACAGGGCGGCAGAAGCTTTCTTT
CASSFIDRAAEAFF
>.|TRBJ2-7|TRBV7-2|.
TGTGCCAGCAGCTCCCAACGGGTCTACGAGCAGTACTTC
CASSSQRVYEQYF
>.|TRBJ1-1|TRBV19|.
TGTGCCAGTAGTACCCTCGGGGAAGTATCTGAAGCTTTCTTT
CASSTLGEVSEAFF
>.|TRBJ1-1|TRBV19|.
TGTGCCAGTAGTGTGATGGACACCTCCACTGAAGCTTTCTTT
CASSVMDTSTEAFF
>.|TRBJ1-4|TRBV5-4|.
TGTGCCAGCCAGACAGCAACTAATGAAAAACTGTTTTTT
CASQTATNEKLFF
>.|TRBJ2-2|TRBV7-9|.
TGTGCCAGCACCCCGAACAACCCTGTTTCCGGGGAGCTGTTTTTT
CASTPNNPVSGELFF
>.|TRBJ1-5|TRBV6-5|TRBD1
TGTGCCAGCAGACTCGGGACAGGCCAGCCCCAGCATTTT
CASRLGTGQPQHF
>.|TRBJ1-1|TRBV6-2/TRBV6-3|.
TGTGCCAGCAGTTACCAGCGGGTTGAAGCTTTCTTT
CASSYQRVEAFF
>few|TRBJ2-6|TRBV11-2|.
TGTGCCAGCAGCCCCTTTACGGGGGTCTCTGGGGCCAACGTCCTGACTTTC
CASSPFTGVSGANVLTF
>.|TRBJ1-2|TRBV7-8|.
TGTGCCAGCAGCCCTCAGGATTACTATGGCTACACCTTC
CASSPQDYYGYTF
>many|TRBJ1-1|TRBV9|.
TGTGCCAGCAGCTACCTCCCTGGGGGGGACACTGAAGCTTTCTTT
CASSYLPGGDTEAFF
>.|TRBJ1-2|TRBV12-5|TRBD1
TGTGCTAGTGGTTTGGTATGGAGGGACAGTACCTATGAAGGCTACACCTTC
CASGLVWRDSTYEGYTF
>.|TRBJ1-5|TRBV7-9|TRBD1
TGTGCCAGCAGCCCGACAGGGGCCTTTGAGCCCCAGCATTTT
CASSPTGAFEPQHF
>.|TRBJ1-5|TRBV7-2|TRBD1
TGTGCCAGCAGCTTGGAGACAGGGGACAATCAGCCCCAGCATTTT
CASSLETGDNQPQHF
>.|TRBJ1-1|TRBV7-6|TRBD1
TGTGCCAGCAGCAGCAAACAGGGGAAGAACACTGAAGCTTTCTTT
CASSSKQGKNTEAFF
>.|TRBJ1-4|TRBV15|.
TGTGCCACCAGCAGAGATATTAGTAATGAAAAACTGTTTTTT
CATSRDISNEKLFF
>.|TRBJ1-3|TRBV19|.
TGTGCCAGCAGGGGAAACACCATATATTTT
CASRGNTIYF
>few|TRBJ1-1|TRBV7-3|.
TGTGCCAGCAGCTTCGCCAGTTCTGAAGCTTTCTTT
CASSFASSEAFF
>few|TRBJ2-1|TRBV3-1/TRBV3-2|.
TGTGCCAGCAGCCAAGATTCGGAAACCTCGGACAGCTACAATGAGCAGTTCTTC
CASSQDSETSDSYNEQFF
>.|TRBJ2-5|TRBV7-2|TRBD2
TGTGCCAGCAGCTTGACTAGCGGGGGCCGAGAGACCCAGTACTTC
CASSLTSGGRETQYF
>.|TRBJ2-2|TRBV11-3|.
TGTGCCAGCAGCTTAATTTCTTCCGGGGAGCTGTTTTTT
CASSLISSGELFF
>.|TRBJ1-2|TRBV7-2|.
TGTGCCAGCAGCTTAGGGGGAGGAATGAACTATGGCTACACCTTC
CASSLGGGMNYGYTF
>.|TRBJ1-1|TRBV29-1|TRBD1
TGCAGCGTTGTGGGTCAGGGGGTGCCTGAAGCTTTCTTT
CSVVGQGVPEAFF
>.|TRBJ2-2|TRBV3-1/TRBV3-2|TRBD2
TGTGCCAGCAGCCAAGCTACTAGCGGGGGGGCCAGGGCCGGGGAGCTGTTTTTT
CASSQATSGGARAGELFF
>.|TRBJ1-2|TRBV28|.
TGTGCCATCAACCCGGCCAGGGGTACAGCTAACTATGGCTACACCTTC
CAINPARGTANYGYTF
>.|TRBJ1-1|TRBV10-3|TRBD1
TGTGCCATCAGTGAAGGACAGGGTGGGACTGAAGCTTTCTTT
CAISEGQGGTEAFF
>.|TRBJ1-5|TRBV19|.
TGTGCCAGTAGTATCTATCAGAGGAGCAATCAGCCCCAGCATTTT
CASSIYQRSNQPQHF
>.|TRBJ1-1|TRBV4-2|TRBD1
TGTGCCAGCAGCCAAGAGACCGACAGGGGAGCTTTCTTT
CASSQETDRGAFF
>.|TRBJ1-1|TRBV30|.
TGTGCCTGGAGTAAGTCGAGAGGAGGGTCCCACACTGAAGCTTTCTTT
CAWSKSRGGSHTEAFF
>few|TRBJ2-1|TRBV4-1|TRBD1
TGCGCCAGCAGCCAACAATTGGGGACAGTGGATAATGAGCAGTTCTTC
CASSQQLGTVDNEQFF
>.|TRBJ1-4|TRBV9|TRBD1
TGTGCCAGCAGCGTAGAATTCGGGGACAGAGCTAATGAAAAACTGTTTTTT
CASSVEFGDRANEKLFF
>.|TRBJ1-5|TRBV19|TRBD1
TGTGCCAGCTACAGGGGTAGGGGAAGCAATCAGCCCCAGCATTTT
CASYRGRGSNQPQHF
>.|TRBJ2-3|TRBV9|TRBD2
TGTGCCAGCAGCTACTCCTTAGAGGGGCGGGGGGCAGATACGCAGTATTTT
CASSYSLEGRGADTQYF